The count of the clone carrying this T cell receptor (beta chain) is one. Antigen unknown. The record originates from a study of Tregs in tolerant kidney transplant recipients. Points from the study as a whole: No direct test of biological reproducibility was done here.

Using immunoSEQ multiplex PCR, the repertoire was profiled, and TCRdb retains in-frame clones only, with some absent. The sample lists some 65,000 clones; around 84% were seen once. In germline, CDR1 is SGHTA, CDR2 FQGNSA. V lost 5 bases, J lost 5 bases, and 10 bases stayed unmatched. CDR3 length: 16 amino acids. Sequences were obtained from CD4+ T cells from blood. The chain combines TRBV7-2 with TRBJ2-5; 11 bases line up with TRBD2. This TCR was sampled from a human donor in good health. CDR3 nucleotides: TGTGCCAGCAGCACCCGACTAGCGGGACATGGTGAGACCCAGTACTTC. Residues: CASSTRLAGHGETQYF. Drawing the rest from reference TRBV7-2 and TRBJ2-5, the complete variable domain is GAGVSQSPSNKVTEKGKDVELRCDPISGHTALYWYRQSLGQGLEFLIYFQGNSAPDKSGLPSDRFSAERTGGSVSTLTIQRTQQEDSAVYLCASSTRLAGHGETQYFGPGTRLLVL.